The clone carrying this T cell receptor beta chain was detected ten times or more. The antigen is unknown. The V end was cut by 5 bases, the J end by 4 bases, with 21 bases between. The CDR3 is 17 residues long. CDR1 and CDR2 from the germline V gene are MNHEY and SVGAGI. This sample stems from a study of T cell repertoires in cytomegalovirus infection. Whole-study context: Public signatures in TCR beta pointed to CMV infection and matching HLA type.

Using its own MiXCR run on the reads, TCRdb lists one record per CDR3 protein. This repertoire shows 250,000 to 300,000 distinct CDR3 sequences, around 15% found once; its top ten account for approximately 51%. Points from the study as a whole: CMV carriers having the relevant HLA were flagged by cumulative public TCR beta family frequency.

The chain recombines TRBV6-5 with TRBJ1-5, with TRBD1 as a possible D gene (6 bases). This sequence originates from a human donor in good health (CMV status not recorded). Some clones in this sample may be carry-over from other donors' samples. Sequencing was done on a sample of CD8+ T cells from PBMCs. For the CDR3, the DNA is TGTGCCAGCAGTCCCCTAGGGGGGGTGGGGAAAAATCAGCCCCAGCATTTT. Its translation: CASSPLGGVGKNQPQHF.